The sequence of this TCR beta chain was determined in a study of OX40 agonist ivuxolimab in advanced cancers. Across the study: The patients got ivuxolimab, which is an agonistic anti-OX40 (CD134) antibody. Ivuxolimab was administered intravenously to patients at 0.01 to 10 mg/kg every 2 weeks. Those treated in dose escalation had hepatocellular carcinoma, melanoma, renal cell cancer or head and neck cancer. General observations from the study: Relatively little clonal expansion, among the lowest observed, appeared in partial responders at 0.1-3.0 mg/kg.

On this clone itself: Its matching antigen is unknown.

Using immunoSEQ multiplex PCR, the repertoire was profiled, and TCRdb retains in-frame clones only, with some absent. The data show roughly 100,000 clones, roughly nine tenths seen once. CDR1 SGHNT and CDR2 YYREEE come from the germline V gene (reference sequence). The CDR3 is made up of 16 amino acids. V shed 2 bases and J shed 4 bases, with 15 bases lying between them. The V and J genes are TRBV5-4 and TRBJ2-2; the D gene is possibly TRBD2 (5 bases). This clonotype originated in an adult with an advanced solid tumor such as melanoma, head and neck, liver or kidney cancer. Source: CD4+ or CD8+ T cells sorted from blood, taken in a trial of the OX40 agonist ivuxolimab. This chain's CDR3 is CASSFRPGGLTGELFF. The CDR3, as DNA: TGTGCCAGCAGCTTCCGGCCAGGAGGCCTCACCGGGGAGCTGTTTTTT.